Shown below are 21 T cell receptor beta chains from a single sample sequenced in a study of blood T cell repertoires in COVID-19. Libraries were prepared by immunoSEQ multiplex PCR; TCRdb keeps only in-frame clonotypes and omits some of them. This table holds under 350,000 clones, about 86% found once. Material for sequencing was PBMCs or T cells enriched from blood (not recorded which). These receptors were collected from a middle-aged woman with acute COVID-19.

The rearrangement links TRBV6-5 to TRBJ2-5; D unclear. CDR1 is MNHEY and CDR2 is SVGAGI in the germline V gene. The V gene lost 2 bases and the J gene lost 2 bases, with 9 bases spanning the gap. CDR3 length: 14 amino acids. The CDR3 DNA reads TGTGCCAGCAGTTACGGCGGCATACAAGAGACCCAGTACTTC. Its translation is CASSYGGIQETQYF.

DNA for the CDR3: TGTGCCATTCGGACAGGGGATAATTCACCCCTCCACTTT. This gives the protein CAIRTGDNSPLHF. V is TRBV10-3 and J is TRBJ1-6, with 9 bases matching TRBD1. The CDR3 consists of 13 residues. V was pared by 9 bases and J by 5 bases, with 2 bases of the junction left unmatched. The germline V gene encodes CDR1 ENHRY and CDR2 SYGVKD.

The CDR3 sequence is CASSYPSSYNEQFF. The DNA for the CDR3 is TGTGCCAGCAGTTATCCGAGCTCCTACAATGAGCAGTTCTTC. The chain has TRBV6-2 or TRBV6-3 and TRBJ2-1; D is uncertain. The CDR3 contains 14 residues. Deletions cut 3 bases from V and 0 bases from J, with 6 bases between. Germline assignment: CDR1 MNHEY and CDR2 SVGEGT.

The sample holds one count of this clone. The J gene is TRBJ2-7, the V gene TRBV12-3 or TRBV12-4; tentative D call: TRBD1 (6 bases). Trimming cost V 6 bases and J 5 bases, with 8 bases left between them. The CDR3 length is 11 residues. CDR3 sequence reads: CASSTGHEQYF. The CDR3 nucleotides read TGTGCCAGCAGCACAGGGCACGAGCAGTACTTC.

V is TRBV7-8 and J is TRBJ2-7; D is possibly TRBD1 (6 bases). The CDR3 spans 16 residues. Looked up from germline, CDR1 is SGHVS and CDR2 is FQNEAQ. The germline V and J ends were trimmed by 3 bases and 1 base, with 16 bases remaining between them. CDR3 DNA sequence: TGTGCCAGCAGCTTTTCAGGGGCTATAGGATCCTACGAGCAGTACTTC. Encoded protein: CASSFSGAIGSYEQYF.

The rearrangement links TRBV7-3 to TRBJ2-6; 7 nucleotides match TRBD1. This CDR3 contains 17 residues. Germline loops: CDR1 SGHTA, CDR2 FQGTGA. After removal of 7 bases from V and 0 bases from J, the junction contained 9 bases not matched to a gene. The CDR3 DNA reads as TGTGCCAGCACCCCGGGACAGCCTCTCTCTGGGGCCAACGTCCTGACTTTC. Translating it yields CASTPGQPLSGANVLTF.

V and J are TRBV5-1 and TRBJ1-6, with D hard to call. Between the trimmed V and J ends, which lost 0 bases and 14 bases, there was a span of 15 bases. The CDR3 consists of 14 residues. In germline, CDR1 is SGHRS, CDR2 YFSETQ. The CDR3 DNA reads as TGCGCCAGCAGCTTGGGACAACTGACCGACACCCTCCACTTT. Its protein product is CASSLGQLTDTLHF.

The rearrangement joins TRBV7-2 to TRBJ1-1; D not certain. Germline V gene lookup returns CDR1 SGHTA and CDR2 FQGNSA. This CDR3 contains 13 residues. V was clipped by 4 bases and J by 11 bases, with 17 bases between them. The CDR3 sequence: CASSSQGGSRAFF. CDR3 in DNA: TGTGCCAGCAGCTCGCAAGGAGGCTCTCGCGCTTTCTTT.

V usage is TRBV5-4 and J usage is TRBJ1-6, with D hard to call. CDR1 is SGHNT and CDR2 is YYREEE in the germline V gene (reference sequence). The CDR3 loop spans 13 amino acids. With 2 bases removed from V and 10 bases from J, the gap between germline ends came to 10 bases. DNA of the CDR3: TGTGCCAGCAGCTTAATCCCGCGCTCACCCCTCCACTTT. Translated, it gives CASSLIPRSPLHF.

The rearrangement uses TRBV28 and TRBJ2-3; TRBD2 agrees at 8 bases. V trimming: 3 bases; J trimming: 3 bases; junction bases outside the gene matches: 11. CDR3 length equals 17 residues. Germline V CDR1 and CDR2: MDHEN, SYDVKM. The CDR3 is CASSFNFAGGATDTQYF. The DNA of the CDR3 is TGTGCCAGCAGTTTTAACTTTGCGGGAGGAGCTACAGATACGCAGTATTTT. Looking up the rest from reference TRBV28 and TRBJ2-3 gives the full variable domain: DVKVTQSSRYLVKRTGEKVFLECVQDMDHENMFWYRQDPGLGLRLIYFSYDVKMKEKGDIPEGYSVSREKKERFSLILESASTNQTSMYLCASSFNFAGGATDTQYFGPGTRLTVL.

This clone was seen a handful of times. The rearrangement joins TRBV9 to TRBJ1-2, with 9 bases fitting TRBD1. The CDR3 totals 13 residues. Germline V CDR1 and CDR2: SGDLS, YYNGEE. Trimming at V came to 3 bases and at J to 4 bases, leaving 1 base not matched to a gene. The DNA of the CDR3 is TGTGCCAGCAGCGAGGACAGGGGCTATGGCTACACCTTC. Residues: CASSEDRGYGYTF.

The V call is TRBV7-8, the J call TRBJ1-1; the match to TRBD1 covers 8 bases. The CDR3 runs to 15 residues. Germline-derived CDR1 and CDR2 are SGHVS and FQNEAQ. V gave up 1 base and J gave up 3 bases; unmatched junction bases: 4. The CDR3 is CASSLVGQGHTEAFF. The CDR3 DNA sequence: TGTGCCAGCAGCTTAGTTGGACAGGGCCACACTGAAGCTTTCTTT.

J is TRBJ1-1 and V is TRBV28; TRBD1 aligns across 7 bases. The V segment lost 2 bases and the J segment 1 base; nucleotides outside the gene matches: 1. Germline-derived CDR1 and CDR2 are MDHEN and SYDVKM. The CDR3 extends over 14 amino acids. The CDR3 DNA reads as TGTGCCAGCAGTTTACAGGGGGGGAACACTGAAGCTTTCTTT. It translates to CASSLQGGNTEAFF.

The rearrangement uses TRBV6-2 or TRBV6-3 and TRBJ1-5, with TRBD1 as a possible D gene (6 bases). The ends were cut back, 0 bases at V and 5 bases at J, with 14 bases in the middle. The CDR3 runs 16 residues. Per germline, CDR1 MNHEY and CDR2 SVGEGT. The CDR3 is CASSYSGRGKDQPQHF. CDR3 bases: TGTGCCAGCAGTTACTCCGGCAGGGGTAAGGATCAGCCCCAGCATTTT.

The chain joins TRBV27 to TRBJ1-2; D unclear. The CDR3 has 14 residues. Germline CDR1 is MNHEY and CDR2 is SMNVEV (reference sequence). Deletions cut 5 bases from V and 5 bases from J, with 15 bases between. The CDR3 nucleotides read TGTGCCAGCAGTCGGACTACGGATGCATATGGCTACACCTTC. It translates to CASSRTTDAYGYTF.

The table lists this clone with a count of one. The chain carries TRBV3-1 (or the pseudogene TRBV3-2) and TRBJ1-4; D gene unclear. Germline V gene lookup returns CDR1 LGHDT and CDR2 YNNKEL (reference sequence). The CDR3 loop spans 12 amino acids. V was trimmed by 0 bases and J by 12 bases, leaving 8 bases between them. The CDR3 protein is CASSQEGGQLFF. The CDR3 DNA reads TGTGCCAGCAGCCAAGAGGGAGGTCAACTGTTTTTT.

V gene TRBV7-2 combines with J gene TRBJ2-7; TRBD1 aligns across 11 bases. The germline V gene encodes CDR1 SGHTA and CDR2 FQGNSA. V was pared by 4 bases and J by 3 bases, with 2 bases of the junction left unmatched. This CDR3 has 14 amino acids. The CDR3 DNA is TGTGCCAGCAGCTCCGGGACAGGGGGCTACGAGCAGTACTTC. This codes for CASSSGTGGYEQYF.

J is TRBJ2-7 and V is TRBV2; D is uncertain. The V and J ends lost 4 bases and 5 bases respectively, with 15 bases between them. The CDR3 is 14 residues long. Germline CDR1 and CDR2: SNHLY and FYNNEI. CDR3 amino acids: CASSAAPPGHEQYF. In nucleotides, the CDR3 is TGTGCCAGCAGTGCGGCGCCGCCAGGCCACGAGCAGTACTTC.

The chain couples TRBV19 to TRBJ2-1; D gene uncertain. Germline values: CDR1 LNHDA, CDR2 SQIVND (reference sequence). Trimming shortened V by 3 bases and J by 1 base, and 25 bases separated the two germline ends. The length of the CDR3 is 20 residues. This CDR3 is CASSIEYGGTQLKSYNEQFF. CDR3 bases: TGTGCCAGTAGTATTGAATATGGCGGAACCCAACTCAAATCCTACAATGAGCAGTTCTTC.

The DNA for the CDR3 is TGTGCCAGCAGTTACTCTGAGGATGGGGCGACAGGCTACACCTTC. Protein sequence: CASSYSEDGATGYTF. This chain joins TRBV6-5 and TRBJ1-2, with a possible D match to TRBD1 (5 bases). Trimming pared 0 bases from V and 8 bases from J, leaving 16 bases between. The germline CDR1 and CDR2 sequences are MNHEY and SVGAGI. The CDR3 totals 15 residues.

This chain joins TRBV9 and TRBJ1-3; tentative D call: TRBD1 (6 bases). Trimming stripped 4 bases from V and 4 bases from J, with 12 bases between. Germline V gene sequence: CDR1 SGDLS, CDR2 YYNGEE. The CDR3 has 14 residues. The CDR3 loop is CASSPHRAGNTIYF. The CDR3 nucleotides are TGTGCCAGCAGCCCGCACAGGGCAGGAAACACCATATATTTT. The complete variable domain, with remaining parts taken from reference TRBV9 and TRBJ1-3, reads DSGVTQTPKHLITATGQRVTLRCSPRSGDLSVYWYQQSLDQGLQFLIQYYNGEERAKGNILERFSAQQFPDLHSELNLSSLELGDSALYFCASSPHRAGNTIYFGEGSWLTVV.